This T cell receptor (beta chain) was sequenced in a study of cytomegalovirus exposure and HLA in healthy donors. Study-wide findings and caveats: TCR beta V- and J-gene trimming was later associated with a missense DCLRE1C variant. Most of the TCR beta V segments (in an earlier analysis) were productive either about 87% or about 30% of the time.

On this clone: As yet, its antigen is unknown.

The PCR had 60 Vbeta and 13 Jbeta primers. Assay used: immunoSEQ multiplex PCR; TCRdb lists only in-frame clones, some missing. The sample table sets out around 140,000 clones. This receptor was obtained from a man aged 18 to 29 in good health and CMV-seronegative. The sample taken for sequencing was PBMCs.

The CDR3 loop reads CASSPTSGHDNEQFF. CDR3 nucleotide sequence: TGTGCCAGCTCACCGACTAGCGGACACGACAATGAGCAGTTCTTC. The V gene is TRBV18, the J gene TRBJ2-1; TRBD2 matches 9 bases. The germline V gene has CDR1 KGHSH and CDR2 LQKENI. CDR3 length equals 15 residues. V was pared by 3 bases and J by 5 bases, with 5 bases of the junction left unmatched.